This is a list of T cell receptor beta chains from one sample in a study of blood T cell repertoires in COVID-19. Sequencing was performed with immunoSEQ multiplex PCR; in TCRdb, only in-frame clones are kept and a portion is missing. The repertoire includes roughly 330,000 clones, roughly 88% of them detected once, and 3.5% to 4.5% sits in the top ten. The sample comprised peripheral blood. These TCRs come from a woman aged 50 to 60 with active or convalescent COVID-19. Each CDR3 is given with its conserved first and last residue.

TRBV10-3 CAISSGAAEAFF
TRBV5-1 CASSAAGGQNTEAFF
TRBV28 CASSLFRAQTYEQYF
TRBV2 CASPGLADQETQYF
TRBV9 CASSVRTGVNEAFF
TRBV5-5 CASSPGGGLVNTGELFF
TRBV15 CATVLAGAETQYF
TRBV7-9 CASSPSGTGGRNTEAFF
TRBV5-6 CASSGLLPIGYTF
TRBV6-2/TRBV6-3 CASSPNLAGSGNEQFF
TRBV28 CASQVLGPSIDNSPLHF
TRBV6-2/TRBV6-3 CASSLYRNEQFF
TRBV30 CAWSYSDNEQFF
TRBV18 CASSPSLALQETQYF
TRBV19 CASSITGTGLSYEQYF
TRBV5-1 CASSLGQGRNSPLHF
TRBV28 CASSRELAYEQYF
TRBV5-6 CASSGQQGFSYEQYF
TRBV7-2 CASSADRLNYGYTF
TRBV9 CASSVLGGPITDTQYF